Listed below are T cell receptor beta chains from one sample, sequenced in a study of T cell responses to AZD1222 COVID-19 vaccine. The method was immunoSEQ multiplex PCR; TCRdb's version includes in-frame clones alone and lacks a portion of them. The table lists tens of thousands of clones, 88% of them singletons. The source was peripheral blood, collected 28 days after the second dose of the MenACWY control vaccine. Receptors originate from an adult who received the MenACWY meningococcal vaccine as a control. CDR3s include the opening cysteine and the closing phenylalanine or tryptophan. The D gene is left open where the match is weak.

>-|TRBV6-4|15|TRBJ1-1
CASSDPASMNTEAFF
>-|TRBV28|14|TRBJ1-5
CASSSRDNNQPQHF
>TRBD2|TRBV4-3|16|TRBJ2-2
CASSQGLGGKAGELFF
>-|TRBV11-2|12|TRBJ1-1
CASSLGVGEAFF
>-|TRBV2|12|TRBJ2-7
CASSEWVDEQYF
>-|TRBV5-1|15|TRBJ1-5
CASSLGVSGDQPQHF
>-|TRBV18|12|TRBJ2-7
CASSPDTYEQYF
>-|TRBV4-3|15|TRBJ1-1
CASSQDGHGNTEAFF
>TRBD2|TRBV5-6|15|TRBJ2-1
CASSFQSGGRNEQFF
>-|TRBV6-5|15|TRBJ1-3
CASSPRVGARDTIYF
>-|TRBV19|14|TRBJ1-5
CASSLEGSNQPQHF
>TRBD1|TRBV12-5|13|TRBJ1-1
CASGLAQGVEAFF
>-|TRBV5-4|13|TRBJ2-7
CASSLTQGPEQYF